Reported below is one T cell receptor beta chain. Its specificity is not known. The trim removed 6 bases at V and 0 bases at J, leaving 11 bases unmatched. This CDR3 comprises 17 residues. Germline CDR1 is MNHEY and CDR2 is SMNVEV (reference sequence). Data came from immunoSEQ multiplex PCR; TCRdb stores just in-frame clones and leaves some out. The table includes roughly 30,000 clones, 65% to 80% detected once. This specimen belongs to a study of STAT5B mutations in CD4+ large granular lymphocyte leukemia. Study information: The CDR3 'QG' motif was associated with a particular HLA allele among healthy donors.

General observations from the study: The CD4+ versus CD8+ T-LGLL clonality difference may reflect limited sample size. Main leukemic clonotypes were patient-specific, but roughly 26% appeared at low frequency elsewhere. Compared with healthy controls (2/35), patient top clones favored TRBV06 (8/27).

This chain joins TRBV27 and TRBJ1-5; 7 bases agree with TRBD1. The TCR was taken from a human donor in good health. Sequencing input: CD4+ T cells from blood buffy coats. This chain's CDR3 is CASSPGTESYSNQPQHF. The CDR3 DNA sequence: TGTGCCAGCAGCCCCGGGACAGAGTCCTATAGCAATCAGCCCCAGCATTTT.